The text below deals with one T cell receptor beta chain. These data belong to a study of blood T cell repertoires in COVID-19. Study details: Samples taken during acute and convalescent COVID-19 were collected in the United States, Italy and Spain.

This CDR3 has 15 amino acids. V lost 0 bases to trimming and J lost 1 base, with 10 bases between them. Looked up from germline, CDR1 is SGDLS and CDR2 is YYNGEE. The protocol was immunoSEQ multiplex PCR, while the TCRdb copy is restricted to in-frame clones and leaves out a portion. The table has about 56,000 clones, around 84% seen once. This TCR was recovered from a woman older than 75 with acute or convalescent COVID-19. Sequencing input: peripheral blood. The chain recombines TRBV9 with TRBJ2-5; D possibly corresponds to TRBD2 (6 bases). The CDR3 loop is CASSVEEGLQETQYF. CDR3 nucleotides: TGTGCCAGCAGCGTAGAGGAGGGCCTCCAAGAGACCCAGTACTTC.